This TCR beta chain was profiled in a study of T cells after yellow fever vaccination. Findings and caveats of the study: The booster saw the reappearance of most primary-vaccination clones (roughly 96% CD4, 70% to 90% CD8).

This clonotype occurred a few times. Its antigen is still unknown. TCRdb reprocessed the 5' RACE reads with MiXCR, giving one entry per CDR3 protein. The sample carries around 340,000 distinct CDR3 sequences, 8.7% recorded once. Germline CDR1 is SGHNT and CDR2 is YENEEA. CDR3 length: 19 amino acids. Unmatched junction bases numbered 13, after V lost 1 base and J lost 0 bases. The TCR comes from a young man who received the YFV17D yellow fever vaccine. The chain is built from TRBV11-3 and TRBJ2-3, with TRBD2 matching 7 bases. Here the sequenced sample was PBMCs, taken on the day of the first yellow fever vaccination. Here the CDR3 reads CASSLVPPSGLSSTDTQYF. The CDR3 DNA follows: TGTGCCAGCAGCTTAGTCCCACCTAGCGGATTATCTAGCACAGATACGCAGTATTTT.